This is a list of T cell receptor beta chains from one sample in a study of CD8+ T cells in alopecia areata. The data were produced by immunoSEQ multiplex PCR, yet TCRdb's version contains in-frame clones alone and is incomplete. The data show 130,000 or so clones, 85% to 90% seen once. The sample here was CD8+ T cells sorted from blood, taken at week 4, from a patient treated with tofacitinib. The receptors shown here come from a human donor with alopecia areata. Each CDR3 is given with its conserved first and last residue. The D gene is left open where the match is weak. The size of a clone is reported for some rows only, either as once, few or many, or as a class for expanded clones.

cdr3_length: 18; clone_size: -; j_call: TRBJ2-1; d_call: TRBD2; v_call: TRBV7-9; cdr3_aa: CASSLDGAGGPSYNEQFF; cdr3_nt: TGTGCCAGCAGCTTAGACGGGGCGGGAGGGCCCTCCTACAATGAGCAGTTCTTC
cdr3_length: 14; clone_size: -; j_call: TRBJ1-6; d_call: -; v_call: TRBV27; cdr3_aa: CASTYRDGDSPLHF; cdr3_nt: TGTGCCAGCACTTACAGGGACGGGGACTCACCCCTCCACTTT
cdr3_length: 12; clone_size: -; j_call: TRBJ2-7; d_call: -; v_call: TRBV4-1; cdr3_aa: CASSQAGSEQYF; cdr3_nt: TGCGCCAGCAGCCAAGCTGGGTCCGAGCAGTACTTC
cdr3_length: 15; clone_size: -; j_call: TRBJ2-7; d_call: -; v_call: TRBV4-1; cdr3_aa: CASSQGQTRRSEQYF; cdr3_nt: TGCGCCAGCAGCCAAGGCCAGACTCGTCGAAGCGAGCAGTACTTC
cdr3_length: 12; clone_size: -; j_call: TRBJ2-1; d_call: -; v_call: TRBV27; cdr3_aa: CASSFNYNEQFF; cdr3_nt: TGTGCCAGCAGTTTTAACTACAATGAGCAGTTCTTC
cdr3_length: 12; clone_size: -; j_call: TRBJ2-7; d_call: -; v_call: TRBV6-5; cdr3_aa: CASSLGTNEQYF; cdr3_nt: TGTGCCAGCAGCCTGGGTACGAACGAGCAGTACTTC
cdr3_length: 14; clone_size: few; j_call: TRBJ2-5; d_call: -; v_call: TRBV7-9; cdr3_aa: CASSPLRMQETQYF; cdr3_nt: TGTGCCAGCAGCCCTCTGAGGATGCAAGAGACCCAGTACTTC
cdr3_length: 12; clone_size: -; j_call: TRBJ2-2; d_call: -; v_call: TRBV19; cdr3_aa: CATRGNTGELFF; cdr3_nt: TGTGCCACTAGGGGGAACACCGGGGAGCTGTTTTTT
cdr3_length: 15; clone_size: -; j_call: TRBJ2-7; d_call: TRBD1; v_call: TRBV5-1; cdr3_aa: CASSSGTGSLYEQYF; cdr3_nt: TGCGCCAGCAGCTCAGGGACAGGGTCCCTCTACGAGCAGTACTTC
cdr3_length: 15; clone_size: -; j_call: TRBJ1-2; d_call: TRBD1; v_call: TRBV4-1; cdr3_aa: CASSQDLGGYYGYTF; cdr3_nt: TGCGCCAGCAGCCAAGACCTAGGGGGCTACTATGGCTACACCTTC
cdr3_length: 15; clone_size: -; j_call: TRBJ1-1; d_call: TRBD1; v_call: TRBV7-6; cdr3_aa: CASSRMTGDNTEAFF; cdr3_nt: TGTGCCAGCAGCCGGATGACAGGGGATAACACTGAAGCTTTCTTT
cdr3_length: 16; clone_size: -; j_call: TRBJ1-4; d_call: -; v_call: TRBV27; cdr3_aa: CASSLTGFGTNEKLFF; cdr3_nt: TGTGCCAGCAGTCTAACAGGGTTTGGCACTAATGAAAAACTGTTTTTT
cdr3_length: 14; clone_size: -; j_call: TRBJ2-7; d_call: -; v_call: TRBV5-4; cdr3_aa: CASSLDGTPYEQYF; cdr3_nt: TGTGCCAGCAGCTTGGACGGGACCCCCTACGAGCAGTACTTC
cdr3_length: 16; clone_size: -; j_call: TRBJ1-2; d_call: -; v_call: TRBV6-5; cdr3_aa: CASSYTGLDRNYGYTF; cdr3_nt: TGTGCCAGCAGTTATACGGGACTAGACAGAAACTATGGCTACACCTTC
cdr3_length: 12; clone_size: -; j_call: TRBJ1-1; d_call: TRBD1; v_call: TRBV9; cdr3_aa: CASSVAGQMMNF; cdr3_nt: TGTGCCAGCAGCGTGGCGGGACAGATGATGAACTTT
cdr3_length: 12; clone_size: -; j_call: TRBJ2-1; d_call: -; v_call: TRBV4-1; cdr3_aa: CASSQGQSEQFF; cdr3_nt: TGCGCCAGCAGCCAAGGGCAGAGTGAGCAGTTCTTC
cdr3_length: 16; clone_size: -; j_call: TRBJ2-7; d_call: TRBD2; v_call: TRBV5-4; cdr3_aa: CASSRPGRGVPYEQYF; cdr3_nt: TGTGCCAGCAGCAGACCTGGACGGGGGGTTCCCTACGAGCAGTACTTC
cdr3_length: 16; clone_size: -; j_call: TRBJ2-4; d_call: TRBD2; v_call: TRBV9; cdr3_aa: CASSVGLAGGENIQYF; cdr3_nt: TGTGCCAGCAGCGTAGGGCTAGCGGGAGGTGAAAACATTCAGTACTTC
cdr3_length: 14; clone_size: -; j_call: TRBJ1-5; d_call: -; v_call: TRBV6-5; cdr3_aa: CASALGHLNQPQHF; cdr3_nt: TGTGCCAGCGCCTTGGGGCACCTCAATCAGCCCCAGCATTTT
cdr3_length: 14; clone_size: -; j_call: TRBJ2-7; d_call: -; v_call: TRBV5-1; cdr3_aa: CASSLAAGSHEQYF; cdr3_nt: TGCGCCAGCAGCTTGGCCGCAGGGTCCCACGAGCAGTACTTC
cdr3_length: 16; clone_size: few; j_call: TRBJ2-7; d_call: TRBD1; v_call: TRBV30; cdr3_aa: CAWSVLTRQGPYEQYF; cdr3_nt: TGTGCCTGGAGTGTACTAACGAGACAGGGCCCCTACGAGCAGTACTTC
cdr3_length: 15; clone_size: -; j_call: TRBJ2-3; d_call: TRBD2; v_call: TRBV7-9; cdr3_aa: CASSSLAGVSDTQYF; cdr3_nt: TGTGCCAGCAGCTCCCTAGCGGGAGTTTCGGATACGCAGTATTTT
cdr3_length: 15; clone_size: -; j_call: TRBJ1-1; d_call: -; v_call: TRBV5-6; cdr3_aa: CASSLGQWENTEAFF; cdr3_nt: TGTGCCAGCAGCTTGGGGCAATGGGAGAACACTGAAGCTTTCTTT
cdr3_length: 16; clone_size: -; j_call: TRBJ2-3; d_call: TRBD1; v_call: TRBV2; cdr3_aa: CASSPSGQGIPDTQYF; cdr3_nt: TGTGCCAGCAGTCCAAGCGGACAGGGTATCCCAGATACGCAGTATTTT
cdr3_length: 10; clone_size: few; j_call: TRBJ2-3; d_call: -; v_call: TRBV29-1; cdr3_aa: CSALGRTQYF; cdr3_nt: TGCAGCGCCCTTGGTAGGACGCAGTATTTT
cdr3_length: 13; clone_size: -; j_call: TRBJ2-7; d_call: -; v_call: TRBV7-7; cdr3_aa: CASSFADGYEQYF; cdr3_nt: TGTGCTAGCAGCTTTGCGGACGGCTACGAGCAGTACTTC
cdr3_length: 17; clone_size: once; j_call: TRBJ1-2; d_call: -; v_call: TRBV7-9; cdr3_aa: CASSPHRLEGEENGYTF; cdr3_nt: TGTGCCAGCAGCCCCCACCGATTGGAAGGGGAGGAGAATGGCTACACCTTC
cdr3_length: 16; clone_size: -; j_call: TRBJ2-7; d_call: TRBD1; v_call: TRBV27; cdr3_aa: CASSLSWTGPYYEQYF; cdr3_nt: TGTGCCAGCAGTTTATCGTGGACAGGACCCTACTACGAGCAGTACTTC
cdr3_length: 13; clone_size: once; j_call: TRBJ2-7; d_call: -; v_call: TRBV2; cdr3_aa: CASSGQGSFEQYF; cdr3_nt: TGTGCCAGCAGTGGGCAGGGATCCTTTGAGCAGTACTTC
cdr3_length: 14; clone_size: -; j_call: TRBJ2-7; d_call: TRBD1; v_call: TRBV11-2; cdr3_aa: CASSYRGLAYEQYF; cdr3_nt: TGTGCCAGCAGCTACAGGGGCCTAGCTTACGAGCAGTACTTC
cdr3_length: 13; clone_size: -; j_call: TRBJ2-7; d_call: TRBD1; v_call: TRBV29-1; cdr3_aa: CSVAGQGEFEQYF; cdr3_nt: TGCAGCGTTGCGGGACAGGGAGAATTCGAGCAGTACTTC
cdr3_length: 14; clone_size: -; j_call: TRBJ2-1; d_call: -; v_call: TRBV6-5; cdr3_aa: CASRLRDWDDEQFF; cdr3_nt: TGTGCCAGCAGACTCCGGGACTGGGATGATGAGCAGTTCTTC
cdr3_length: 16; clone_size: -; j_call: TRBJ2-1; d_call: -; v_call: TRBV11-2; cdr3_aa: CASSLTHSGAYNEQFF; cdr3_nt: TGTGCCAGCAGCTTGACCCATTCAGGGGCCTACAATGAGCAGTTCTTC
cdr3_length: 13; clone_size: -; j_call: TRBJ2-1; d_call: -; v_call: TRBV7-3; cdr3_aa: CASSPRINNEQFF; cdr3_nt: TGTGCCAGCAGCCCGCGAATAAACAATGAGCAGTTCTTC
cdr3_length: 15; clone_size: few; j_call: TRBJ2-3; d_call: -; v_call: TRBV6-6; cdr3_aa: CASSYGGGGADTQYF; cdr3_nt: TGTGCCAGCAGTTACGGCGGAGGAGGGGCGGATACGCAGTATTTT
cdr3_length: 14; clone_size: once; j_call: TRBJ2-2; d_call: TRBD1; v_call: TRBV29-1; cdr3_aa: CSVDGQGVAGELFF; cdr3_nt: TGCAGCGTTGATGGACAGGGGGTAGCCGGGGAGCTGTTTTTT
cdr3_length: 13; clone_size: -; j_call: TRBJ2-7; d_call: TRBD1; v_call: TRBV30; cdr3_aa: CAWGTGGSYEQYF; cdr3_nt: TGTGCCTGGGGTACAGGGGGCTCCTACGAGCAGTACTTC
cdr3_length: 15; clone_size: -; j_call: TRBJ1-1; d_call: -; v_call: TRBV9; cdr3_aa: CASSVGGKMNTEAFF; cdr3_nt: TGTGCCAGCAGCGTAGGAGGGAAGATGAACACTGAAGCTTTCTTT
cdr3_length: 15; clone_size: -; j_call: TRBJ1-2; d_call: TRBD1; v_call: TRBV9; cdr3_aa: CASSVEGQGAHGYTF; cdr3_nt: TGTGCCAGCAGCGTAGAGGGCCAGGGGGCGCATGGCTACACCTTC
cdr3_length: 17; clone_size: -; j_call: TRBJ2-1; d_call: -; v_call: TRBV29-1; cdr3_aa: CSVDDYSRDPQGGEQFF; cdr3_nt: TGCAGCGTTGATGACTATTCGAGGGACCCGCAGGGGGGCGAGCAGTTCTTC
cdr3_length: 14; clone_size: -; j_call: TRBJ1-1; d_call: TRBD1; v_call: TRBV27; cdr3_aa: CASTATGSFTEAFF; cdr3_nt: TGTGCCAGCACCGCGACAGGGTCGTTCACTGAAGCTTTCTTT
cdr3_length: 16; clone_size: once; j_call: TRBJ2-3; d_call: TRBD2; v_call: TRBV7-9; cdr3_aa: CASSSGLADSTDTQYF; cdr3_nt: TGTGCCAGCAGCTCCGGACTAGCGGATAGCACAGATACGCAGTATTTT
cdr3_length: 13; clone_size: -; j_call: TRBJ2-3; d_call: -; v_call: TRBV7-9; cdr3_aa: CASSQILADTQYF; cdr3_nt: TGTGCCAGCAGCCAGATTCTGGCGGATACGCAGTATTTT
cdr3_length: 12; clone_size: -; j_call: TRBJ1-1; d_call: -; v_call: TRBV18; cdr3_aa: CASSPIDTEAFF; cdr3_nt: TGTGCCAGCTCACCGATTGACACTGAAGCTTTCTTT
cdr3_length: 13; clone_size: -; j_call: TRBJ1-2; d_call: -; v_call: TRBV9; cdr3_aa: CASSADSPYGYTF; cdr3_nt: TGTGCCAGCAGCGCCGACAGTCCCTATGGCTACACCTTC
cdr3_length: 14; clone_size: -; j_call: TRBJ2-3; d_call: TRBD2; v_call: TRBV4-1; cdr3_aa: CATSSGPSTDTQYF; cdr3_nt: TGCGCCACCTCTAGCGGTCCTAGCACAGATACGCAGTATTTT
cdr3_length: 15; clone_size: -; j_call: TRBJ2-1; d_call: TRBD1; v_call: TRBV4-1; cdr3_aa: CASSSTGSSYNEQFF; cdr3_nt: TGCGCCAGCAGCTCGACAGGGAGCTCCTACAATGAGCAGTTCTTC
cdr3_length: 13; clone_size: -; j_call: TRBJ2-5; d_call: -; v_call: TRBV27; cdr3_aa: CASSLGGGETQYF; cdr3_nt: TGTGCCAGCAGTTTAGGGGGAGGAGAGACCCAGTACTTC
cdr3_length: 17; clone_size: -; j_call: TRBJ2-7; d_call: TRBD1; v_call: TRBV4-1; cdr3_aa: CASSQPGGQGAPNEQYF; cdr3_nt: TGCGCCAGCAGCCAACCCGGGGGACAGGGGGCCCCCAACGAGCAGTACTTC
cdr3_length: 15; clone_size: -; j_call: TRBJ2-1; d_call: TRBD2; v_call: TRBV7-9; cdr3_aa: CASSLATSGRDEQFF; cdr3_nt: TGTGCCAGCAGCTTAGCGACTAGCGGGAGAGATGAGCAGTTCTTC
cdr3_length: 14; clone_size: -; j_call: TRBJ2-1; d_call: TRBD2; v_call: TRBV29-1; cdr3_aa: CSVPLAGVYNEQFF; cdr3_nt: TGCAGCGTTCCCCTAGCGGGGGTATACAATGAGCAGTTCTTC
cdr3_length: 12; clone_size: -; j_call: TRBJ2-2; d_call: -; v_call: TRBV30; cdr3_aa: CAWSVSPGELFF; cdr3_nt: TGTGCCTGGAGTGTTAGTCCCGGGGAGCTGTTTTTT
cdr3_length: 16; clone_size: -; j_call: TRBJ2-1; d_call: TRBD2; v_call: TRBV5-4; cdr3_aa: CASSLEGRGLDNEQFF; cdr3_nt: TGTGCCAGCAGCTTGGAGGGGAGGGGTCTCGACAATGAGCAGTTCTTC
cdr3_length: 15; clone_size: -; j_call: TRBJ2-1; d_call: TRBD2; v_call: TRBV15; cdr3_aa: CATSRVTSGGRGQFF; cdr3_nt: TGTGCCACCAGCAGAGTTACTAGCGGAGGCCGTGGGCAGTTCTTC
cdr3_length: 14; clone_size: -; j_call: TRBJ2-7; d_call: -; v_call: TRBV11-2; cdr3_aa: CASSLEVVSYEQYF; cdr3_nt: TGTGCCAGCAGCTTGGAGGTTGTCTCCTACGAGCAGTACTTC
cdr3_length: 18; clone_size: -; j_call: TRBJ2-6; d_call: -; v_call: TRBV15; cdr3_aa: CATSRGDTGRAGANVLTF; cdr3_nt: TGTGCCACCAGCAGAGGGGACACTGGTCGTGCTGGGGCCAACGTCCTGACTTTC
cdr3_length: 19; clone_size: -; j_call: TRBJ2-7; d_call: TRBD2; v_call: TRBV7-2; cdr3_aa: CASSLGSGLAAPRTHEQYF; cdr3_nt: TGTGCCAGCAGCTTAGGTTCGGGACTAGCGGCGCCACGTACCCACGAGCAGTACTTC
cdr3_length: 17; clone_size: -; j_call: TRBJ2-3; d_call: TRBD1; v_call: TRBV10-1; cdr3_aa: CASSESKGTGDTDTQYF; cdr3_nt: TGCGCCAGCAGTGAGTCCAAGGGGACAGGAGACACAGATACGCAGTATTTT
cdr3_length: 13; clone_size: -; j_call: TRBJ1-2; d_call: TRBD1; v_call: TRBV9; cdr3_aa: CATSTGTAMGYTF; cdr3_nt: TGTGCCACATCGACCGGGACAGCGATGGGGTACACCTTC
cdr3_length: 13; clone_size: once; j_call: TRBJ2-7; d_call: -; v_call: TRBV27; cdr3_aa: CASRKGPAREQYF; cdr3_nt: TGTGCCAGCAGGAAAGGGCCGGCGAGGGAGCAGTACTTC